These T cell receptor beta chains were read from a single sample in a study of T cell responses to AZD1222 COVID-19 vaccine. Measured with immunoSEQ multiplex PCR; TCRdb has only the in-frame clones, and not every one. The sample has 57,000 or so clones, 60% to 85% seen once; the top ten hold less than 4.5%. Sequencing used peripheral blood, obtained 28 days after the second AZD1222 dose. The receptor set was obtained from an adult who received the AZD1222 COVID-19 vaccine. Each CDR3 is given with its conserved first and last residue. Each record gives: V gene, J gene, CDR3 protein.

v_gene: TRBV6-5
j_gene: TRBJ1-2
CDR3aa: CASSQNLGSNYGYTF

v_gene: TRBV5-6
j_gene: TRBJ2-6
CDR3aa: CASLVDSGANVLTF

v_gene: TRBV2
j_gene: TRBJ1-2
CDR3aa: CASTSRGPNYGYTF

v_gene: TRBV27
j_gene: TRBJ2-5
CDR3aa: CATARTDQETQYF

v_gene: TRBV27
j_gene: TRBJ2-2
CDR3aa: CASNGDRGTGELFF

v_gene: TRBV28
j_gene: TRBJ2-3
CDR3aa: CASSFPAGLAGGQDTQYF

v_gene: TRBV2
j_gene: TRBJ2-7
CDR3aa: CASRVTASEQYF

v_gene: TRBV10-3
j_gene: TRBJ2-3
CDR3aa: CAISEPRDRNTDTQYF

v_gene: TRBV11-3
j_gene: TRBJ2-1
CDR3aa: CASSPSGGAANEQFF

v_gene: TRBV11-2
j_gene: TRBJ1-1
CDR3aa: CASSPRPPDRGPTEAFF

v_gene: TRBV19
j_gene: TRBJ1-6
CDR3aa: CASSVNRDSGTPLHF

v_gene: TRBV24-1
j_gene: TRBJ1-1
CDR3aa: CASRAEAFF

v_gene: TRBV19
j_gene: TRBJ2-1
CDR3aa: CASRAGGRNEQFF

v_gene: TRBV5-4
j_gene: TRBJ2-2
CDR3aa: CASSLDNLANTGELFF

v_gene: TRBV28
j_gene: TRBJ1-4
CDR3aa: CASSYSGATNEKLFF

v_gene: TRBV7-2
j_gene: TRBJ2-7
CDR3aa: CASSTSGGYEQYF

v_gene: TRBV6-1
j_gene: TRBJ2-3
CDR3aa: CASSDKGRTTDTQYF

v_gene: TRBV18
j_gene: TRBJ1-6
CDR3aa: CASSQTEYNSPLHF

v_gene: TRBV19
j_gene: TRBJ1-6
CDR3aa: CGSNTADSPLHF

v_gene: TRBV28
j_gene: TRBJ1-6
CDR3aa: CASSRGTGGAGSPLHF

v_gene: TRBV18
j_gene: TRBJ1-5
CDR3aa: CASSPASNQPQHF

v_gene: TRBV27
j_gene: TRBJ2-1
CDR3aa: CASSSGTSGVEQFF

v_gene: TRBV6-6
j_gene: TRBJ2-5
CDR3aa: CASSRQGQETQYF

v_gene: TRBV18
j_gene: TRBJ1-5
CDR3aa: CASSPTNNRLNNQPQHF

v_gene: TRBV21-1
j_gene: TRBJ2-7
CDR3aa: CASSRGAGKYEQYF

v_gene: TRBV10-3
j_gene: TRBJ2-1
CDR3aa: CAISESRGASNEQFF

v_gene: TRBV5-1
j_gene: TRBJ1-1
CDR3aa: CASNNRGGTEAFF

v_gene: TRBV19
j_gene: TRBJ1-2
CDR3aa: CASSFLTGSYGYTF

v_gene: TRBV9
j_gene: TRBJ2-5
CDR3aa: CASSVEDRVQETQYF

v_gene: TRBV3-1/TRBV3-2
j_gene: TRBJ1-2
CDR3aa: CASSQEVASGDNYGYTF

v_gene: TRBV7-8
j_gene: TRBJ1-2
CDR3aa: CASSPVTATTYGYTF

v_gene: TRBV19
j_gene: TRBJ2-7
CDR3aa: CASLGQGEQYF

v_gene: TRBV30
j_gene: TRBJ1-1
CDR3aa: CAWRFRGPTLNTEAFF

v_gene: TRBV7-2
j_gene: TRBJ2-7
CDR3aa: CASSLAQGTIEQYF

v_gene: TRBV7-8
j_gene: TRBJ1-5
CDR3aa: CASSFLSGYSNQPQHF

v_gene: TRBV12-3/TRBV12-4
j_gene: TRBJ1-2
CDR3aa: CASSLDNYGYTF

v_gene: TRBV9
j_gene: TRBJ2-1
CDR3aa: CASSVAGDSYNEQFF

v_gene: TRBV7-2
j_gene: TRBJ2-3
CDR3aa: CASSMGQGRTDTQYF

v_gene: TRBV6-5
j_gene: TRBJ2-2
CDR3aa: CASSYSDGELFF

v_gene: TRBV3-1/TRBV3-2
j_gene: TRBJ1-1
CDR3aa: CASSQGPRSESEAFF

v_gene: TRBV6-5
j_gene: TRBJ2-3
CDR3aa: CASRRVSLTDTQYF

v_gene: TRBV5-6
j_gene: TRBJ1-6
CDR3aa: CASSLDQGYSPLHF

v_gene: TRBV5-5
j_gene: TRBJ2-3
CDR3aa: CASSLDGSTDTQYF

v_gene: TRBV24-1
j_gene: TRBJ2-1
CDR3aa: CATSDSLDWVRQFF

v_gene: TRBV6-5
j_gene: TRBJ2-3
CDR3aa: CASSYGASTDTQYF

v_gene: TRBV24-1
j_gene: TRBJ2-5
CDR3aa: CATSEAGEVETQYF

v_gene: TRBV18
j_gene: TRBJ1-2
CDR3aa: CASSPGVGYTF

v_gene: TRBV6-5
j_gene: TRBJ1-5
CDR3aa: CASSRGDYQPQHF

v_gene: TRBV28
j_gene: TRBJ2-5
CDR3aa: CASSSEETQYF

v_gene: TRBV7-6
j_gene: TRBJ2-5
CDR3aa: CASSPETGFQETQYF

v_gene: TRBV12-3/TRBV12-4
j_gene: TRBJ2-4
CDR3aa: CASSGTGSYIQYF

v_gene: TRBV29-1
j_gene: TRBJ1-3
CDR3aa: CSVETDSNTIYF

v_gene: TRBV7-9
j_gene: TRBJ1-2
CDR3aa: CASSNRGEGYGYTF

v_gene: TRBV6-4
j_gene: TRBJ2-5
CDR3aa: CASSDSTHSPETQYF

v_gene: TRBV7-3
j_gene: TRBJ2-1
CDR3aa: CASSSGSTSHEQFF

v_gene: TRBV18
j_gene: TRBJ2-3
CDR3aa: CASSPASGGPTDTQYF

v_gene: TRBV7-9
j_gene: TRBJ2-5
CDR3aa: CASSLASGGTGTQYF

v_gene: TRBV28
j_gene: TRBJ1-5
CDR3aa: CASSLGDRGDNQPQHF

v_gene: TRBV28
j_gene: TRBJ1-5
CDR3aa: CASRKHQPQHF

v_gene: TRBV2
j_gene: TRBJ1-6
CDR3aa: CASSVGERSPLHF